The TCR beta chain described here comes from a study of shared clonotypes between healthy human individuals. The study, taken as a whole, reports: Clonotype sharing across a few donors was observed for about 4.8% of naive CD4 clonotypes.

The data were produced by immunoSEQ multiplex PCR, yet TCRdb's version contains in-frame clones alone and is incomplete. The table lists a few million clones, 85% to 95% of them singletons. Points on this clone: Its antigen is undetermined.

Germline V gene sequence: CDR1 SGHRS, CDR2 YFSETQ. The V gene lost 0 bases and the J gene lost 8 bases, with 15 bases spanning the gap. The CDR3 is 15 amino acids. The V call is TRBV5-1, the J call TRBJ2-1; possibly TRBD1 or TRBD2 for D (5 bases each). Input material: naive CD4+ T cells from PBMCs. Subset specified: CD45RA+ positively selected. The clonotype comes from a young man in good health. Some clones in this sample may be carry-over from other donors' samples. This CDR3 is CASSLEGAGRDEQFF. The CDR3 DNA reads as TGCGCCAGCAGCTTGGAAGGTGCAGGGAGAGATGAGCAGTTCTTC. Complete variable domain (other parts from reference TRBV5-1 and TRBJ2-1): KAGVTQTPRYLIKTRGQQVTLSCSPISGHRSVSWYQQTPGQGLQFLFEYFSETQRNKGNFPGRFSGRQFSNSRSEMNVSTLELGDSALYLCASSLEGAGRDEQFFGPGTRLTVL.